The clone carrying this T cell receptor beta chain occurred many times. Its target is not known. As the method for making TCR beta libraries, quantitative 5'-RACE with molecular barcodes was used. Using its own MiXCR run on the 5' RACE reads, TCRdb lists one record per CDR3 protein. The sample lists around 300,000 distinct CDR3 sequences; around a tenth were seen once. The sample comes from a study of CD8 T cells in ankylosing spondylitis. Regarding the study as a whole: Those disease-linked clones were CD8+; they were also relatively rare in peripheral blood. In ankylosing spondylitis blood, a motif of about eight highly homologous TCR beta variants appeared characteristic.

Unmatched junction bases numbered 10, after V lost 2 bases and J lost 6 bases. This CDR3 is 16 amino acids long. The germline gives CDR1 SGHDT, CDR2 YYEEEE. This chain uses TRBV5-6 with TRBJ2-1, with 8 nucleotides matching TRBD1. Sequencing was done on a sample of blood, either unsorted or a sorted T cell fraction (not recorded which). The receptor's source is a female donor with ankylosing spondylitis or in good health (not recorded which). DNA for the CDR3: TGTGCCAGCAGCTTCCTCGGGACAGGAAACTCCAATGAGCAGTTCTTC. This codes for CASSFLGTGNSNEQFF.